Presented here are 27 T cell receptor beta chains from one specimen sequenced in a study of T-cell reconstitution after alpha-beta-depleted transplantation in children. The TCRbeta library incorporated unique molecular identifiers. From the PCR reads, TCRdb called clonotypes with MiXCR, one entry per CDR3 protein. The data hold 440,000 or so distinct CDR3 sequences, with about a tenth observed a single time. The sequencing here drew on PBMCs from the stem cell graft donor, taken from the stem cell graft. Receptors originate from a human donor who donated a stem cell graft to a child with acute myeloid leukemia.

The genes are TRBV7-9 and TRBJ2-7, with D possibly matching TRBD2 (6 bases). V was cut by 5 bases and J by 3 bases, with 17 bases left in between. This CDR3 has 15 residues. CDR1 is SEHNR, CDR2 FQNEAQ, per germline (reference sequence). Here the CDR3 reads CASSASDGGYYEQYF. CDR3 nucleotides: TGTGCCAGCAGCGCCTCCGACGGGGGTTACTACGAGCAGTACTTC.

This clonotype was detected a few times. V usage is TRBV20-1 and J usage is TRBJ2-3; D ambiguous. Germline V CDR1 and CDR2: DFQATT, SNEGSKA (reference sequence). V lost 8 bases to trimming and J lost 2 bases, with 17 bases between them. The CDR3 is 14 amino acids. CDR3 protein: CSSRSSHPTDTQYF. Written as DNA, the CDR3 is TGCAGTTCGAGGAGCTCTCACCCCACAGATACGCAGTATTTT.

This clonotype has a handful of counts. J is TRBJ1-1 and V is TRBV6-1; D gene unclear. This CDR3 region has 14 residues. Trimming removed 2 bases from V and 4 bases from J, with 11 bases in between. The germline V gene encodes CDR1 MNHNS and CDR2 SASEGT. The CDR3 sequence: CASSESGLRTEAFF. In DNA form, the CDR3 reads TGTGCCAGCAGTGAATCGGGATTACGCACTGAAGCTTTCTTT.

This clonotype was seen repeatedly, ten times or more. The chain combines TRBV18 with TRBJ1-5; D call uncertain. This CDR3 is built from 13 residues. CDR1 is KGHSH, CDR2 LQKENI, per germline. The V and J ends lost 2 bases and 1 base respectively, with 3 bases between them. The CDR3 nucleotides read TGTGCCAGCTCACCAACCAGCAATCAGCCCCAGCATTTT. Translating gives CASSPTSNQPQHF.

The genes are TRBV20-1 and TRBJ1-1; D perhaps matches TRBD1 (6 bases). Germline lookup yields CDR1 DFQATT and CDR2 SNEGSKA (reference sequence). The CDR3 is 13 amino acids. V was pared by 5 bases and J by 1 base, with 11 bases between. The CDR3: CSAGRGGNTEAFF. CDR3 DNA sequence: TGCAGTGCTGGAAGGGGGGGGAACACTGAAGCTTTCTTT.

V gene TRBV5-1 combines with J gene TRBJ2-1; D gene unclear. The ends were cut back, 0 bases at V and 2 bases at J, with 18 bases in the middle. Germline CDR1 is SGHRS and CDR2 is YFSETQ. The CDR3 sequence is 18 residues long. CDR3 in amino acids: CASSLAPTGSFTYNEQFF. CDR3 DNA: TGCGCCAGCAGCTTGGCCCCGACCGGGTCATTCACCTACAATGAGCAGTTCTTC.

This clonotype was recorded at least ten times. The gene calls are TRBV10-3 and TRBJ2-1, with 10 positions matching TRBD1. With V trimmed by 2 bases and J by 8 bases, 12 bases remained unmatched. Germline loops: CDR1 ENHRY, CDR2 SYGVKD. The CDR3 loop spans 17 amino acids. The CDR3 loop reads CAISETPGTGAIDEQFF. CDR3 DNA: TGTGCCATCAGTGAGACCCCCGGGACAGGGGCGATCGATGAGCAGTTCTTC.

This clonotype was picked up a small number of times. This chain joins TRBV5-1 and TRBJ1-3; 9 bases align to TRBD1. V lost 3 bases to trimming and J lost 5 bases; unmatched junction nucleotides: 6. CDR1 is SGHRS and CDR2 is YFSETQ in the germline V gene. The CDR3 runs 15 residues. The CDR3 coding sequence is TGCGCCAGCAGCTCTGTGGGGACAGGGCGAAACACCATATATTTT. This gives the protein CASSSVGTGRNTIYF.

The gene calls are TRBV18 and TRBJ2-5; TRBD1 or TRBD2 may be the D gene (5 bases each). This CDR3 contains 14 residues. Trimming took 0 bases from V and 5 from J, leaving 10 bases between them. Germline-derived CDR1 and CDR2 are KGHSH and LQKENI. For the CDR3, the DNA is TGTGCCAGCTCACCACCCGGGGCGGCGGAGACCCAGTACTTC. Translation gives CASSPPGAAETQYF.

V and J are TRBV4-1 and TRBJ2-3; D is undetermined. This CDR3 is built from 16 residues. CDR1 is MGHRA and CDR2 is YSYEKL in the germline V gene. V shed 1 base and J shed 2 bases, with 13 bases lying between them. CDR3 coding DNA: TGCGCCAGCAGCCAAGCCCGAGGCTCCAACACAGATACGCAGTATTTT. Translating it yields CASSQARGSNTDTQYF.

This rearrangement joins TRBV3-1 to TRBJ1-2; TRBD1 agrees at 7 bases. V was pared by 0 bases and J by 5 bases, with 9 bases of the junction left unmatched. The CDR3 covers 16 residues. Germline lookup yields CDR1 LGHDT and CDR2 YNNKEL (reference sequence). In DNA, the CDR3 is TGTGCCAGCAGCCAAGATGTGGTAGGGGGCGTTTATGGCTACACCTTC. Amino acids: CASSQDVVGGVYGYTF.

The table lists this clonotype with a few counts. The J gene is TRBJ1-1, the V gene TRBV6-5; no clear D gene. The germline V gene encodes CDR1 MNHEY and CDR2 SVGAGI. V was shortened by 6 bases and J by 2 bases, with 13 bases between the two germline ends. CDR3 size: 14 residues. CDR3 region: CASRSTSRNTEAFF. CDR3 nucleotide sequence: TGTGCCAGCAGGTCGACATCCCGAAACACTGAAGCTTTCTTT.

This clonotype was observed a few times. The chain is built from TRBV18 and TRBJ1-6; no reliable D call. The V gene's germline CDR1 is KGHSH and CDR2 LQKENI. V dropped 3 bases and J dropped 0 bases, with 9 bases sitting between them. There are 16 residues in the CDR3. The chain's CDR3 is CASSPLGVSYNSPLHF. In DNA, the CDR3 is TGTGCCAGCTCACCCCTGGGTGTCTCCTATAATTCACCCCTCCACTTT.

The V call is TRBV3-1, the J call TRBJ2-5; D possibly uses TRBD1 or TRBD2 (5 bases each). The CDR3 runs 15 residues. V lost 2 bases and J 5 bases, leaving 15 bases between the germline ends. Germline CDR1 and CDR2: LGHDT and YNNKEL (reference sequence). CDR3 sequence: CASSQYGTGMETQYF. CDR3 nucleotide sequence: TGTGCCAGCAGCCAATATGGGACGGGCATGGAGACCCAGTACTTC.

This clonotype was seen only a few times. This sequence joins TRBV19 and TRBJ1-5; D gene uncertain. V gave up 3 bases and J gave up 2 bases, with 14 bases separating them. The CDR3 extends over 16 amino acids. The germline V gene encodes CDR1 LNHDA and CDR2 SQIVND (reference sequence). In nucleotides, the CDR3 is TGTGCCAGTAGTATCGCGGCTGGGAGCGGCAATCAGCCCCAGCATTTT. Translation gives CASSIAAGSGNQPQHF.

To note about this clonotype: This may arise from a read error, as a much more abundant clone is one base away. The chain links TRBV20-1 to TRBJ2-1, with TRBD2 matching over 11 bases. The CDR3 runs 15 residues. Germline trimming cut 6 bases from V and 8 bases from J; bases unmatched to any gene: 12. Germline loops: CDR1 DFQATT, CDR2 SNEGSKA (reference sequence). CDR3 bases: TGCAGTGCCCAGATGACTAGCGGGAATACGGATGAGCAGTTCTTC. It specifies CSAQMTSGNTDEQFF.

The V gene is TRBV4-2, the J gene TRBJ1-1; no clear D gene. V was trimmed by 4 bases and J by 7 bases, leaving 16 bases between them. This CDR3 spans 14 amino acids. Germline V gives CDR1 LGHNA, CDR2 YNFKEQ. In DNA, the CDR3 is TGTGCCAGCAGCCCTCGGACGGACGGCTATGAAGCTTTCTTT. It specifies CASSPRTDGYEAFF.

Turning to this clonotype: Its ends do not fully match the called genes, so a read error is possible. The genes are TRBV3-1 and TRBJ2-5; 8 nucleotides match TRBD2. This CDR3 comprises 15 residues. The germline V gene encodes CDR1 LGHDT and CDR2 YNNKEL (reference sequence). DNA for the CDR3: TGTACCAGCAGCCAAGGGGGGACTAGACAAGAGACCCAGTACTTC. Translating gives CTSSQGGTRQETQYF.

This chain connects TRBV5-1 to TRBJ2-1; 7 positions agree with TRBD2. This CDR3 has 13 amino acids. Germline loops: CDR1 SGHRS, CDR2 YFSETQ. Trimming at V came to 4 bases and at J to 10 bases, leaving 8 bases not matched to a gene. CDR3 sequence: CASSPGTTREQFF. CDR3 nucleotides: TGCGCCAGCAGCCCCGGGACTACGAGAGAGCAGTTCTTC.

The rearrangement uses TRBV7-3 and TRBJ1-3; 10 nucleotides agree with TRBD1. Looked up from germline, CDR1 is SGHTA and CDR2 is FQGTGA. The J segment lost 5 bases and the V segment lost 5 bases, leaving 12 bases of the junction unmatched. The CDR3 runs 17 residues. In DNA form, the CDR3 reads TGTGCCAGCAGCCCGGCCGGGACAGGGGCGCAAAGAAACACCATATATTTT. Protein product: CASSPAGTGAQRNTIYF.

This clonotype was seen only a few times. V usage is TRBV11-2 and J usage is TRBJ2-7; D may be TRBD1 or TRBD2 (7 bases each). In germline, CDR1 is SGHAT, CDR2 FQNNGV. With 2 bases removed from V and 2 bases from J, the gap between germline ends came to 22 bases. The CDR3 extends over 18 amino acids. CDR3 DNA sequence: TGTGCCAGCAGCTTATGGTCCAGCGGGACAGTGAGCCCCTACGAGCAGTACGTC. This encodes CASSLWSSGTVSPYEQYV.

The rearrangement joins TRBV6-5 to TRBJ2-7; 11 positions match TRBD2. This CDR3 is 15 amino acids long. The V gene's germline CDR1 is MNHEY and CDR2 SVGAGI. The junction had 7 bases not matched to a gene; V was cut back by 6 bases and J by 3 bases. CDR3 nucleotide sequence: TGTGCCAGCAGCTATCCCGGGACTAGCGGCTACGAGCAGTACTTC. Translated, it gives CASSYPGTSGYEQYF.

The chain recombines TRBV12-3 or TRBV12-4 with TRBJ1-3; D gene uncertain. The CDR3 is 15 residues long. V was cut by 7 bases and J by 0 bases, with 13 bases left in between. The CDR3 reads CASTPRSLSGNTIYF. The CDR3 bases are TGTGCCAGCACCCCACGGTCCCTCTCTGGAAACACCATATATTTT.

This chain joins TRBV7-2 and TRBJ1-5; D is possibly TRBD1 (5 bases). With 5 bases removed from V and 3 bases from J, the gap between germline ends came to 11 bases. Germline V lookup: CDR1 SGHTA, CDR2 FQGNSA. This CDR3 is 14 amino acids long. As DNA, the CDR3 is TGTGCCAGCAGCCGACGCGGGACCAATCAGCCCCAGCATTTT. It specifies CASSRRGTNQPQHF. The full variable domain, in which reference TRBV7-2 and TRBJ1-5 provide the parts outside the CDR3, is GAGVSQSPSNKVTEKGKDVELRCDPISGHTALYWYRQSLGQGLEFLIYFQGNSAPDKSGLPSDRFSAERTGGSVSTLTIQRTQQEDSAVYLCASSRRGTNQPQHFGDGTRLSIL.

In this sample, this clonotype turned up many times. The chain joins TRBV10-3 to TRBJ1-1; TRBD1 aligns across 8 bases. Per the germline V gene, CDR1 is ENHRY and CDR2 is SYGVKD. With 5 bases clipped from V and 6 bases from J, the junction kept 5 bases outside the gene matches. The CDR3 has 13 amino acids. The CDR3 protein is CAISPTGVAEAFF. DNA of the CDR3: TGTGCCATCAGTCCGACAGGGGTGGCTGAAGCTTTCTTT.

CDR3 residues: CASSPWGSSGRTDTQYF. CDR3 in DNA: TGTGCCAGCAGCCCCTGGGGGTCTAGCGGCCGCACAGATACGCAGTATTTT. The rearrangement uses TRBV7-2 and TRBJ2-3; 7 bases fit TRBD2. The CDR3 has 17 residues. Germline trimming cut 5 bases from V and 1 base from J; bases unmatched to any gene: 12. The V gene's germline CDR1 is SGHTA and CDR2 FQGNSA.

The chain carries TRBV29-1 and TRBJ2-5, with TRBD1 identical over 11 bases. This CDR3 has 15 residues. Germline V gene data show CDR1 as SQVTM and CDR2 as ANQGSEA. V lost 5 bases to trimming and J lost 5 bases; unmatched junction nucleotides: 10. This CDR3 is CSVYWGQGVQETQYF. The CDR3 DNA follows: TGCAGCGTTTATTGGGGACAGGGGGTTCAGGAGACCCAGTACTTC.